What follows describes a single TCR beta chain. This entry is derived from a study of blood T cell repertoires in COVID-19. Across the whole study: Samples representing acute and convalescent COVID-19 were sourced from the United States, Italy and Spain. From T cells, B-cell-depleted T cells, or PBMCs came the material, which was cDNA or gDNA.

Trimming removed 1 base at V and 7 bases at J, with 8 bases between. The germline V gene has CDR1 SGHNT and CDR2 YYREEE (reference sequence). The CDR3 extends over 12 amino acids. As handled by the study authors: Reference gene primer amplification yielded estimated nucleated cell counts. Method: immunoSEQ multiplex PCR; TCRdb's copy keeps in-frame clones and lacks some. V and J calls and clone size come straight from that table; D and trimming were deduced from the DNA. The sample shows approximately 69,000 clones, about 82% of them seen only once. The origin of this receptor is a woman aged 55-69 years with acute or convalescent COVID-19. Sequences were obtained from peripheral blood. V is TRBV5-4 and J is TRBJ2-5; D is unresolved. The CDR3 reads CASSLPPSTQYF. The CDR3 nucleotides are TGTGCCAGCAGCTTGCCTCCCTCGACCCAGTACTTC.